This T cell receptor (beta chain) was documented in a study of CD8+ T cells in alopecia areata. The study, taken as a whole, reports: Both scalp clonality and the expanded CD8+ clones among the top 100 showed a significant decrease with tofacitinib.

For this clone: Its antigen is as yet unknown.

V was shortened by 2 bases and J by 10 bases, with 14 bases between the two germline ends. Germline CDR1 reads MGHRA; CDR2 reads YSYEKL. The CDR3 contains 14 residues. Sequencing templates came from extracted RNA that was reverse transcribed into cDNA. Sequencing used immunoSEQ multiplex PCR; TCRdb keeps in-frame clones, though not all of them. Here the sample spans 130,000 or so clones, 70% to 90% being singletons. The treatment was: oral pan-JAK inhibitor, 5-10 mg twice daily. This clonotype originated in a human donor with alopecia areata. The chain carries TRBV4-1 and TRBJ2-2, with D tentatively TRBD1 (6 bases). Sequencing used CD8+ T cells sorted from blood, obtained at week 4, from a patient treated with tofacitinib. As DNA, the CDR3 is TGCGCCAGCAGCCAACCTGGGGGCGTGGAGGAGCTGTTTTTT. Translated: CASSQPGGVEELFF.